This T cell receptor beta chain emerged from a study of Ad26.COV2.S vaccination and SARS-CoV-2 variants. Study summary: The COV1001 Ad26.COV2.S trial arm included the donor. Whole-study findings and limits: Total T cell responses may have been underestimated by the TCR breadth and depth analyses. The breadth of spike-specific CD8+ and CD4+ T cell responses after vaccination was reportedly substantial.

Concerning this clone: What it binds is unknown.

The CDR3 is 15 amino acids. V was cut by 0 bases and J by 4 bases, with 10 bases left in between. Germline CDR1 is MNHNY and CDR2 is SVGAGI (reference sequence). The treatment denotes: some 19 received Ad26.COV2.S at low or high dose, single or two shots; 5 received placebo; per-sample allocation not given. The study sampled participants on day 63 after the first vaccine or placebo injection. TCRdb keeps only in-frame clones here, not all; method: immunoSEQ multiplex PCR. The sample carries 250,000 to 300,000 clones, approximately 89% recorded once. Sequences were derived from peripheral blood, sampled in a trial of Ad26.COV2.S vaccine versus placebo. The receptor's source is a person between 18 and 65 years old who received the Ad26.COV2.S COVID-19 vaccine or a placebo. The J gene is TRBJ1-3, the V gene TRBV6-6; unclear D gene. CDR3 sequence (DNA): TGTGCCAGCAGTTACTCGCCGACATACGGAAACACCATATATTTT. Translated, it gives CASSYSPTYGNTIYF.